Following are 22 T cell receptor beta chains from one sample sequenced in a study of cytomegalovirus exposure and HLA in healthy donors. PCR amplification relied on 60 Vbeta primers (plus 13 Jbeta primers). TCRdb's table, derived via immunoSEQ multiplex PCR, lists solely in-frame clones and lacks some. Here the sample spans fewer than 65,000 clones, about 80% being singletons. Sequencing was carried out using PBMCs. Source of these receptors: a woman aged 40 to 49 in good health and CMV-seropositive.

The CDR3 nucleotides read TGTGCCAGTAGTCCCAATACTAGAAATGAGCAGTTCTTC. Protein: CASSPNTRNEQFF. The J gene is TRBJ2-1, the V gene TRBV19, with a weak D call TRBD2 (5 bases). V lost 5 bases and J lost 7, with 12 bases in between. From germline, CDR1 is LNHDA and CDR2 SQIVND (reference sequence). The length of the CDR3 is 13 residues.

The chain joins TRBV29-1 to TRBJ2-7; tentative D call: TRBD1 (6 bases). Germline values: CDR1 SQVTM, CDR2 ANQGSEA. This CDR3 comprises 11 residues. Between the trimmed V and J ends, which lost 7 bases and 3 bases, there was a span of 10 bases. Here the CDR3 reads CSGGHIYEQYF. CDR3 nucleotides: TGCAGCGGGGGACATATCTACGAGCAGTACTTC.

The gene calls are TRBV13 and TRBJ2-7, with a weak D call TRBD1 (6 bases). The germline V gene encodes CDR1 PRHDT and CDR2 FYEKMQ (reference sequence). V was clipped by 0 bases and J by 1 base, with 22 bases between them. The CDR3 extends over 19 amino acids. The CDR3 spells CASSLGAVGGQGYSYEQYF. CDR3 in DNA: TGTGCCAGCAGCTTAGGCGCCGTAGGCGGGCAGGGGTATTCCTACGAGCAGTACTTC.

The J gene is TRBJ2-5, the V gene TRBV4-3; D gene uncertain. The CDR3 extends over 16 amino acids. The germline V gene encodes CDR1 LGHNA and CDR2 YSLEER. V dropped 1 base and J dropped 4 bases, with 16 bases sitting between them. The chain's CDR3 is CASSQAPTRPGETQYF. CDR3 nucleotide sequence: TGCGCCAGCAGCCAAGCTCCGACGAGGCCGGGAGAGACCCAGTACTTC.

Only a few counts were recorded for this clone. This sequence joins TRBV19 and TRBJ2-3; 10 nucleotides match TRBD1. V lost 4 bases to trimming and J lost 5 bases; unmatched junction nucleotides: 6. The CDR3 runs 15 residues. Germline values: CDR1 LNHDA, CDR2 SQIVND (reference sequence). The CDR3 sequence is CASSTGTGAGDTQYF. For the CDR3, the DNA is TGTGCCAGTAGTACCGGGACAGGGGCCGGAGATACGCAGTATTTT.

The chain has TRBV5-4 and TRBJ2-5, with a possible D match to TRBD2 (5 bases). This CDR3 spans 14 amino acids. Germline loops: CDR1 SGHNT, CDR2 YYREEE (reference sequence). Trimming cost V 0 bases and J 5 bases, with 11 bases left between them. Written as DNA, the CDR3 is TGTGCCAGCAGCTTGGGTGGGGAGAGGGAGACCCAGTACTTC. The encoded protein is CASSLGGERETQYF. Variable domain in full (rest from reference TRBV5-4 and TRBJ2-5): ETGVTQSPTHLIKTRGQQVTLRCSSQSGHNTVSWYQQALGQGPQFIFQYYREEENGRGNFPPRFSGLQFPNYSSELNVNALELDDSALYLCASSLGGERETQYFGPGTRLLVL.

The rearrangement links TRBV30 to TRBJ2-7; D might be TRBD1 (5 bases). Trimming removed 4 bases at V and 5 bases at J, with 9 bases between. The CDR3 runs 11 residues. Germline CDR1 is GTSNPN and CDR2 is SVGIG (reference sequence). The CDR3 is CAWTQGNEQYF. CDR3 sequence (DNA): TGTGCCTGGACCCAGGGAAACGAGCAGTACTTC.

This chain joins TRBV7-9 and TRBJ2-6; D is ambiguous. V was cut by 2 bases and J by 0 bases, with 5 bases left in between. CDR1 and CDR2 from the germline V gene are SEHNR and FQNEAQ (reference sequence). The CDR3 length is 15 residues. CDR3 residues: CASSLFSSGANVLTF. The CDR3 nucleotides read TGTGCCAGCAGCTTATTCAGCTCTGGGGCCAACGTCCTGACTTTC.

The chain has TRBV7-8 and TRBJ1-1, with D possibly being TRBD1 (5 bases). This CDR3 has 14 residues. V was clipped by 5 bases and J by 7 bases, with 17 bases between them. Germline V gene data show CDR1 as SGHVS and CDR2 as FQNEAQ. The CDR3 here is CASSRPGGANEAFF. CDR3 coding DNA: TGTGCCAGCAGCCGCCCGGGAGGGGCGAATGAAGCTTTCTTT. Together with reference TRBV7-8 and TRBJ1-1, the CDR3 gives the full variable domain: GAGVSQSPRYKVAKRGQDVALRCDPISGHVSLFWYQQALGQGPEFLTYFQNEAQLDKSGLPSDRFFAERPEGSVSTLKIQRTQQEDSAVYLCASSRPGGANEAFFGQGTRLTVV.

The chain is built from TRBV27 and TRBJ2-5; D is perhaps TRBD2 (7 bases). The CDR3 covers 14 residues. V was cut by 3 bases and J by 5 bases, with 13 bases left in between. Germline loops: CDR1 MNHEY, CDR2 SMNVEV (reference sequence). DNA for the CDR3: TGTGCCAGCAGTTTTGGGGGGGCGCGGGAGACCCAGTACTTC. This translates into CASSFGGARETQYF.

The chain links TRBV5-1 to TRBJ1-1; 8 nucleotides agree with TRBD1. The CDR3 is made up of 14 amino acids. CDR1 and CDR2 from the germline V gene are SGHRS and YFSETQ. The J segment lost 3 bases and the V segment lost 4 bases, leaving 5 bases of the junction unmatched. The CDR3: CASSRTGRYTEAFF. The CDR3, as DNA: TGCGCCAGCAGCCGGACAGGGAGGTACACTGAAGCTTTCTTT.

Only a few counts were recorded for this clone. The rearrangement uses TRBV9 and TRBJ1-3; no clear D. The CDR3 spans 15 residues. The germline V gene has CDR1 SGDLS and CDR2 YYNGEE. The germline V and J ends were trimmed by 6 bases and 2 bases, with 15 bases remaining between them. CDR3 sequence (DNA): TGTGCCAGCACCTTATCCCCCGGGACTGGAAACACCATATATTTT. Protein product: CASTLSPGTGNTIYF.

This clone occurred a few times. The rearrangement links TRBV7-9 to TRBJ2-2; D remains ambiguous. The germline V gene has CDR1 SEHNR and CDR2 FQNEAQ (reference sequence). This CDR3 comprises 15 residues. V shed 5 bases and J shed 1 base, with 11 bases lying between them. The CDR3 region is CASSKIEVNTGELFF. The CDR3 DNA sequence: TGTGCCAGCAGCAAGATCGAGGTGAACACCGGGGAGCTGTTTTTT.

The rearrangement uses TRBV5-1 and TRBJ1-6, with D possibly being TRBD1 (6 bases). V lost 4 bases and J lost 5, with 10 bases in between. The V gene's germline CDR1 is SGHRS and CDR2 YFSETQ. The CDR3 spans 14 residues. DNA for the CDR3: TGCGCCAGCAGCCAGGGGACGAATAATTCACCCCTCCACTTT. Translating it yields CASSQGTNNSPLHF.

V usage is TRBV6-1 and J usage is TRBJ2-7; 8 nucleotides align to TRBD1. V dropped 1 base and J dropped 2; count of bases not matched to a gene: 4. Germline values: CDR1 MNHNS, CDR2 SASEGT. The CDR3 sequence is 15 residues long. CDR3 in amino acids: CASSEEGQVAYEQYF. The CDR3 DNA reads TGTGCCAGCAGTGAAGAGGGACAGGTTGCCTACGAGCAGTACTTC.

This clone has only one observation. This chain links TRBV10-3 with TRBJ1-6; possible D gene TRBD1, 6 bases. V was trimmed by 0 bases and J by 9 bases, leaving 9 bases between them. The CDR3 totals 14 residues. The V gene's germline CDR1 is ENHRY and CDR2 SYGVKD. This CDR3 is CAISESLGGSPLHF. DNA of the CDR3: TGTGCCATCAGTGAGTCATTAGGGGGTTCACCCCTCCACTTT.

The V gene is TRBV27, the J gene TRBJ2-7; weak D call: TRBD1 (6 bases). The CDR3 has 12 residues. V was cut by 5 bases and J by 3 bases, with 8 bases left in between. Germline V gene sequence: CDR1 MNHEY, CDR2 SMNVEV (reference sequence). CDR3 coding DNA: TGTGCCAGCAGTACACAGGGCTACGAGCAGTACTTC. It specifies CASSTQGYEQYF.

The chain combines TRBV7-9 with TRBJ2-3; D not resolved. Trimming shortened V by 5 bases and J by 2 bases, and 5 bases separated the two germline ends. The CDR3 has 12 amino acids. CDR1 is SEHNR, CDR2 FQNEAQ, per germline (reference sequence). The CDR3 reads CASSPNTDTQYF. The CDR3 nucleotides are TGTGCCAGCAGCCCCAACACAGATACGCAGTATTTT.

The rearrangement uses TRBV6-5 and TRBJ1-1, with TRBD1 matching over 10 bases. Trimming removed 6 bases from V and 2 bases from J; junction bases left unmatched: 6. Germline V gene data show CDR1 as MNHEY and CDR2 as SVGAGI. The CDR3 has 15 amino acids. CDR3 nucleotides: TGTGCCAGCAGAACGGGACAGGGGATAAACACTGAAGCTTTCTTT. Translating it yields CASRTGQGINTEAFF.

This clone has just a few counts. This chain joins TRBV6-1 and TRBJ2-7, with D possibly matching TRBD1 (6 bases). Trimming removed 11 bases from V and 6 bases from J, with 14 bases in between. This CDR3 has 11 amino acids. CDR1 is MNHNS, CDR2 SASEGT, per germline. CDR3 region: CASNRAAEQYF. For the CDR3, the DNA is TGTGCCTCTAACAGGGCCGCCGAGCAGTACTTC.

The chain recombines TRBV5-4 with TRBJ1-2; TRBD1 agrees at 9 bases. This CDR3 region has 14 residues. V lost 4 bases and J lost 7; bases outside the gene matches: 8. CDR1 is SGHNT and CDR2 is YYREEE in the germline V gene (reference sequence). CDR3 sequence: CASSRTGERFGYTF. The CDR3 nucleotides read TGTGCCAGCAGCAGGACAGGGGAGAGATTTGGCTACACCTTC.

The rearrangement links TRBV4-1 to TRBJ1-3; tentatively, D is TRBD1 (5 bases). With 4 bases removed from V and 3 bases from J, the gap between germline ends came to 10 bases. The CDR3 has 14 residues. Germline CDR1 MGHRA, CDR2 YSYEKL. The CDR3 DNA reads TGCGCCAGCAGCCCCCAGGGCTTTGGAAACACCATATATTTT. This gives the protein CASSPQGFGNTIYF.